The 5 T cell receptor beta chains below were found in one sample sequenced in a study of beta chain features in type 1 diabetes. The study reverse transcribed the entire isolated RNA, so it sequenced expressed TCRB transcripts. Some clones are missing from TCRdb's copy, which holds only in-frame ones; the method was immunoSEQ multiplex PCR. The table has around 500,000 clones, about 10% seen once; the top ten hold about 0.045%. The sequencing input was naive CD4+ T cells from blood. The receptor source for this set is a woman between 18 and 30 years old in good health.

This clone was observed a few times. The rearrangement joins TRBV29-1 to TRBJ2-6; a weak D match, TRBD1 (5 bases). This CDR3 has 14 amino acids. The V and J ends lost 4 bases and 4 bases respectively, with 11 bases between them. The germline V gene encodes CDR1 SQVTM and CDR2 ANQGSEA. The chain's CDR3 is CSVGKGPGANVLTF. The DNA for the CDR3 is TGCAGCGTTGGAAAGGGGCCGGGGGCCAACGTCCTGACTTTC. Together with reference TRBV29-1 and TRBJ2-6, the CDR3 gives the full variable domain: SAVISQKPSRDICQRGTSLTIQCQVDSQVTMMFWYRQQPGQSLTLIATANQGSEATYESGFVIDKFPISRPNLTFSTLTVSNMSPEDSSIYLCSVGKGPGANVLTFGAGSRLTVL.

V is TRBV6-5 and J is TRBJ1-2; D uncertain. The CDR3 has 13 amino acids. V was clipped by 5 bases and J by 4 bases, with 11 bases between them. Germline V gene lookup returns CDR1 MNHEY and CDR2 SVGAGI. The chain's CDR3 is CASSERGAYGYTF. CDR3 DNA: TGTGCCAGCAGTGAGCGGGGAGCCTATGGCTACACCTTC.

In its sample, this clone was seen a few times. The rearrangement links TRBV29-1 to TRBJ2-3; the D is unclear. CDR1 is SQVTM and CDR2 is ANQGSEA in the germline V gene. This CDR3 region has 13 residues. V was trimmed by 2 bases and J by 2 bases, leaving 8 bases between them. In DNA form, the CDR3 reads TGCAGCGTTGAAAAGGGATCCACAGATACGCAGTATTTT. As protein: CSVEKGSTDTQYF.

J is TRBJ1-5 and V is TRBV19; 8 bases match TRBD1. The CDR3 covers 15 residues. V lost 4 bases to trimming and J lost 2 bases; unmatched junction nucleotides: 4. The germline V gene encodes CDR1 LNHDA and CDR2 SQIVND (reference sequence). The CDR3 is CASSTDRAGNQPQHF. The CDR3 region has the DNA TGTGCCAGTAGTACGGACAGGGCTGGCAATCAGCCCCAGCATTTT.

This clone was found a few times. The V and J genes are TRBV13 and TRBJ2-5; 12 bases fit TRBD2. The V and J ends lost 5 bases and 5 bases, in that order; junction bases with no gene match: 9. The CDR3 is 16 residues long. Germline-derived CDR1 and CDR2 are PRHDT and FYEKMQ (reference sequence). CDR3 DNA sequence: TGTGCCAGCAGCCAGCGACTAGCGGGAGTTTGGGAGACCCAGTACTTC. Its translation is CASSQRLAGVWETQYF.